The clone carrying this T cell receptor (beta chain) was found many times. TCRdb recomputed calls from the RT-PCR reads with MiXCR, one row per CDR3 protein. In the table there are 630,000 or so distinct CDR3 sequences, 15% to 17% of which are singletons. The data originate from a study of response to subunit inactivated influenza vaccine. The CDR3 totals 16 residues. Deletions cut 3 bases from V and 0 bases from J, with 13 bases between. CDR1 SGHTA and CDR2 FQGNSA come from the germline V gene. The sequence derives from a man aged 50-59 years who received an inactivated influenza vaccine. The chain has TRBV7-2 and TRBJ2-3; no definite D call. The sample here was PBMCs from blood, taken 11 to 12 days after vaccination. CDR3 coding DNA: TGTGCCAGCAGCTTGGGCCCTCCTCTGAGCACAGATACGCAGTATTTT. This sequence encodes CASSLGPPLSTDTQYF.